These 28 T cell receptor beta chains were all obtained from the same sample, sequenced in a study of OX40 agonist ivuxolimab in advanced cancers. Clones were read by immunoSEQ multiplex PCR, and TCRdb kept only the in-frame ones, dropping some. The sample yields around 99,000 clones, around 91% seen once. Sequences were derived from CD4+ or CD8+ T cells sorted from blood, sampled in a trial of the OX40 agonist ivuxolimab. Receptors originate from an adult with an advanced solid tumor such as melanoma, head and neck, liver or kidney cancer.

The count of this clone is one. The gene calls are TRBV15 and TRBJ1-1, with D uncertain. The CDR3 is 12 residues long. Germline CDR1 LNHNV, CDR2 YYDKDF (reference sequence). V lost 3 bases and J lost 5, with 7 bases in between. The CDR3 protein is CATSSHNTEAFF. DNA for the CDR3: TGTGCCACCAGCAGCCATAATACTGAAGCTTTCTTT.

CDR3 sequence reads: CASSPLGTSVLTNTGELFF. CDR3 coding DNA: TGTGCCAGCTCACCATTGGGGACTAGCGTGCTCACGAACACCGGGGAGCTGTTTTTT. The rearrangement links TRBV18 to TRBJ2-2, with TRBD2 identical over 10 bases. In germline, CDR1 is KGHSH, CDR2 LQKENI. CDR3 length equals 19 residues. V was pared by 2 bases and J by 0 bases, with 9 bases of the junction left unmatched.

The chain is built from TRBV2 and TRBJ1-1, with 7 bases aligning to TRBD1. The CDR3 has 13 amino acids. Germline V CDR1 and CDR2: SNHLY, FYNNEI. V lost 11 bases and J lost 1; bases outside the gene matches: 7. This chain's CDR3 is CAGSTGRNTEAFF. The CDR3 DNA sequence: TGTGCCGGCTCGACAGGGAGGAACACTGAAGCTTTCTTT.

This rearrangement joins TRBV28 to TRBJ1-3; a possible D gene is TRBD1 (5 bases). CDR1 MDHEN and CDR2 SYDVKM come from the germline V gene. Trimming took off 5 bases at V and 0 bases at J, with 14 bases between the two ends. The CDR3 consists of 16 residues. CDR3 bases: TGTGCCAGCAGTCCTTGGGGGACTTCCTCTGGAAACACCATATATTTT. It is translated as CASSPWGTSSGNTIYF.

The CDR3 region is CSGRKNYNEQFF. The CDR3 DNA reads TGCAGCGGACGGAAGAACTACAATGAGCAGTTCTTC. The chain carries TRBV29-1 and TRBJ2-1; D unclear. Germline V gene sequence: CDR1 SQVTM, CDR2 ANQGSEA. The V end was cut by 7 bases, the J end by 3 bases, with 10 bases between. This CDR3 comprises 12 residues.

CDR3 nucleotides: TGCGCCAGCAGTGACGGGGACAGAGCTTTCTTT. Translation: CASSDGDRAFF. The chain links TRBV10-2 to TRBJ1-1; 7 positions match TRBD1. The ends lost 3 bases at V and 10 bases at J; junction bases unmatched: 2. The CDR3 is 11 amino acids. CDR1 and CDR2 from the germline V gene are WSHSY and SAAADI.

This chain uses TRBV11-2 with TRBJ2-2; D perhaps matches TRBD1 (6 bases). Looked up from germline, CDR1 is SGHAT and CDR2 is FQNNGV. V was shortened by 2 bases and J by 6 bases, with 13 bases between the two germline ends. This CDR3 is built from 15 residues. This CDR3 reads CASSLKGGFAGELFF. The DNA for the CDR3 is TGTGCCAGCAGCTTAAAAGGGGGATTCGCCGGGGAGCTGTTTTTT.

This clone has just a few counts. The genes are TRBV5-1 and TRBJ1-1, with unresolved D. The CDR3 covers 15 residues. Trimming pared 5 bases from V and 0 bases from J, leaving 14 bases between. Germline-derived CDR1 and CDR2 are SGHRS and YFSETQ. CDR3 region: CASRLYGPVNTEAFF. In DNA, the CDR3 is TGCGCCAGCAGATTATACGGACCGGTGAACACTGAAGCTTTCTTT.

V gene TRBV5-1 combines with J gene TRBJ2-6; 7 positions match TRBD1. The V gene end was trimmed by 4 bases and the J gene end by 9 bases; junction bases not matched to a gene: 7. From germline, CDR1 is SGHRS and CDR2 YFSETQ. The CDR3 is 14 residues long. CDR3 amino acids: CASSELRDSNVLTF. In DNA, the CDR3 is TGCGCCAGCAGCGAACTAAGGGACAGCAACGTCCTGACTTTC.

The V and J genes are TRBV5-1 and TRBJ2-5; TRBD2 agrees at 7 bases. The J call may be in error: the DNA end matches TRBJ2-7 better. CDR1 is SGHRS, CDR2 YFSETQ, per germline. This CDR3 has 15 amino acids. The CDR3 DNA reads TGCGCCAGCAGCTCTAGAGCGGGGCAGTCCTACGAGCAGTACTTC. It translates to CASSSRAGQSYEQYF.

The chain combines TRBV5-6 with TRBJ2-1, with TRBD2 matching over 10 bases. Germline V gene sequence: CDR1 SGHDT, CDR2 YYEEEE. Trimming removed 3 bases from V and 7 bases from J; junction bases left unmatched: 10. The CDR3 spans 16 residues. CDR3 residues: CASSWTLAGVVNEQFF. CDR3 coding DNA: TGTGCCAGCAGCTGGACCCTAGCGGGAGTCGTAAATGAGCAGTTCTTC.

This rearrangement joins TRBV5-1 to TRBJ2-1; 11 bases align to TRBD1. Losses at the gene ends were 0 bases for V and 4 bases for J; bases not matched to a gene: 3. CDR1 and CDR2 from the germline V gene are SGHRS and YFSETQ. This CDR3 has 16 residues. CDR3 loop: CASSLGTGGPYNEQFF. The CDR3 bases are TGCGCCAGCAGCTTGGGGACAGGGGGCCCTTACAATGAGCAGTTCTTC.

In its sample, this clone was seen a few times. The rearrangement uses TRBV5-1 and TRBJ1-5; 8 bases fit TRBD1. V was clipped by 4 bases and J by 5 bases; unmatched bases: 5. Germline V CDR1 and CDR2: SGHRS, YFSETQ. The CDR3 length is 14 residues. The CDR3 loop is CASSIGQGDQPQHF. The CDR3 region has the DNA TGCGCCAGCAGCATAGGACAGGGTGATCAGCCCCAGCATTTT.

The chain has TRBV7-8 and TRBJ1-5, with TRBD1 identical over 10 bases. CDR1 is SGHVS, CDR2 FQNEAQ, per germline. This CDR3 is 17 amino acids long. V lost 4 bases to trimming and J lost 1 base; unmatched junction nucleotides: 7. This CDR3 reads CASSSKGQGLSNQPQHF. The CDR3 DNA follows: TGTGCCAGCAGCTCAAAGGGACAGGGGCTCAGCAATCAGCCCCAGCATTTT. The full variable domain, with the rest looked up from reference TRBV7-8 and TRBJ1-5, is GAGVSQSPRYKVAKRGQDVALRCDPISGHVSLFWYQQALGQGPEFLTYFQNEAQLDKSGLPSDRFFAERPEGSVSTLKIQRTQQEDSAVYLCASSSKGQGLSNQPQHFGDGTRLSIL.

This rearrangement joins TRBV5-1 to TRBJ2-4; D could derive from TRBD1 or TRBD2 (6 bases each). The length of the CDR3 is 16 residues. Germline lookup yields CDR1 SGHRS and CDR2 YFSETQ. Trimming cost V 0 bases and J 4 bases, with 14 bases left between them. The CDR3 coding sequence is TGCGCCAGCAGCTTGGCCTCGGGGGCGACTAAAAACATTCAGTACTTC. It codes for CASSLASGATKNIQYF.

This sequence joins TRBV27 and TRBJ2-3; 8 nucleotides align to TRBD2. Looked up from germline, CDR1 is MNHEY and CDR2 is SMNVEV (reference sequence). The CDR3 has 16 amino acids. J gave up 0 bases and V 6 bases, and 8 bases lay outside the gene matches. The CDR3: CASRLAGSFSTDTQYF. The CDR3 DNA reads TGTGCCAGCAGGTTAGCGGGAAGTTTCAGCACAGATACGCAGTATTTT.

The CDR3 loop is CASSFRSSTDTQYF. CDR3 nucleotide sequence: TGCGCCAGCAGCTTCCGGTCTTCCACAGATACGCAGTATTTT. The chain is built from TRBV5-1 and TRBJ2-3, with D unclear. CDR3 length equals 14 residues. Germline V gene lookup returns CDR1 SGHRS and CDR2 YFSETQ. Deletions cut 2 bases from V and 2 bases from J, with 9 bases between.

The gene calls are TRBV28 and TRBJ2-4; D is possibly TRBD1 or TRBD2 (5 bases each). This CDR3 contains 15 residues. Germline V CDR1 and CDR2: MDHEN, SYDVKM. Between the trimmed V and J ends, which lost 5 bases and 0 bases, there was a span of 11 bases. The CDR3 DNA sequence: TGTGCCAGCAGTCCACCAGGGAGAGCCAAAAACATTCAGTACTTC. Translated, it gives CASSPPGRAKNIQYF.

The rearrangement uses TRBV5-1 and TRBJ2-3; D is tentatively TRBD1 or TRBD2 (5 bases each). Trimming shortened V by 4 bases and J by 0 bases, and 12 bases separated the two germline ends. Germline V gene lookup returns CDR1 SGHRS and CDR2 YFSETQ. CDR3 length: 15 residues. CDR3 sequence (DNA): TGCGCCAGCAGCAGGGACGGTCTAAGCACAGATACGCAGTATTTT. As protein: CASSRDGLSTDTQYF.

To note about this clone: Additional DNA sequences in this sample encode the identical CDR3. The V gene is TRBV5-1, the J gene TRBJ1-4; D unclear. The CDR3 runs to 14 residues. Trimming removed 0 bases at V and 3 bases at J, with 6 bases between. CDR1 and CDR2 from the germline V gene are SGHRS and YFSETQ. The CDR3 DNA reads TGCGCCAGCAGCTTGGGAGGCGCTAATGAAAAACTGTTTTTT. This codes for CASSLGGANEKLFF.

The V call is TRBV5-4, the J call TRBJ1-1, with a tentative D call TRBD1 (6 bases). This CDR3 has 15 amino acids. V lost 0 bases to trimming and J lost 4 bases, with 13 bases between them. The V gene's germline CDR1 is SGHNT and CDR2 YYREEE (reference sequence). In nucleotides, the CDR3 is TGTGCCAGCAGCTTGGTGGGGGGCGGTTTCACTGAAGCTTTCTTT. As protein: CASSLVGGGFTEAFF. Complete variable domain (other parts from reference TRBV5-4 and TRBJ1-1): ETGVTQSPTHLIKTRGQQVTLRCSSQSGHNTVSWYQQALGQGPQFIFQYYREEENGRGNFPPRFSGLQFPNYSSELNVNALELDDSALYLCASSLVGGGFTEAFFGQGTRLTVV.

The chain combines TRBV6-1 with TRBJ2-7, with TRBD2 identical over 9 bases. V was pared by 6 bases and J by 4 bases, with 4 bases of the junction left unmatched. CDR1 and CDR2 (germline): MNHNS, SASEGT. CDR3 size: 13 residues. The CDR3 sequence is CASRDSGSYEQYF. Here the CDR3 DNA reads TGTGCCAGCAGAGATAGCGGGAGTTACGAGCAGTACTTC.

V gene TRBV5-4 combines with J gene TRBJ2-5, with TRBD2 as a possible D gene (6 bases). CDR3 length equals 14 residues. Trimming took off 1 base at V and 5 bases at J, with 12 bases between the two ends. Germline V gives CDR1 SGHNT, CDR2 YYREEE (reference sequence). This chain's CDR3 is CASSLQGAGETQYF. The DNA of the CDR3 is TGTGCCAGCAGCTTGCAGGGCGCGGGGGAGACCCAGTACTTC.

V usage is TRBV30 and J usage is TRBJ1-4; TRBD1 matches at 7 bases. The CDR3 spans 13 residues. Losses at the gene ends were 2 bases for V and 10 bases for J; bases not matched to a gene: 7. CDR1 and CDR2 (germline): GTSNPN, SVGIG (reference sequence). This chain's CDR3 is CAWSHLQGGKLFF. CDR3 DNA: TGTGCCTGGAGTCACCTCCAGGGGGGAAAACTGTTTTTT.

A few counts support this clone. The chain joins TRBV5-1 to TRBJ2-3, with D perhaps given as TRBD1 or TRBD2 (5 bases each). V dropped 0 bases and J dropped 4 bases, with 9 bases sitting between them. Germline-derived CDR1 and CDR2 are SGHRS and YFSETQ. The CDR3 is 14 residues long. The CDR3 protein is CASSLGGTPDTQYF. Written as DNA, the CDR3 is TGCGCCAGCAGCTTGGGAGGGACCCCAGATACGCAGTATTTT.

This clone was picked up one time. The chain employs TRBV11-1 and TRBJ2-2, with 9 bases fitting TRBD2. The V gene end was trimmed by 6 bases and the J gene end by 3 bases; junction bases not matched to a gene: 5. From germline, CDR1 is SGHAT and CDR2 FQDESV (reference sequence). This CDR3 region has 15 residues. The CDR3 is CASRFSSGDTGELFF. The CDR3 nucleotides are TGTGCCAGCAGATTCTCTAGCGGGGACACCGGGGAGCTGTTTTTT.

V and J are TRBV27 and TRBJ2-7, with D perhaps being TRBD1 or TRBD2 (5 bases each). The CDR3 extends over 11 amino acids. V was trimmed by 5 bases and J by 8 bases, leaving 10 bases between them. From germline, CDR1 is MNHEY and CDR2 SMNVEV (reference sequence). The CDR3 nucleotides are TGTGCCAGCAGTCGGGGACGTAAGCAGTACTTC. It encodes CASSRGRKQYF.

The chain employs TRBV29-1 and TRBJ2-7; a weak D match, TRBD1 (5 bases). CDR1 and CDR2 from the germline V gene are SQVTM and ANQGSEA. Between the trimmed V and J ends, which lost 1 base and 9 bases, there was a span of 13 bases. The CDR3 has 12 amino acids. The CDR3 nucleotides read TGCAGCGTTGAAGTTGGGCAGGGTGGGCAGTACTTC. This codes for CSVEVGQGGQYF.